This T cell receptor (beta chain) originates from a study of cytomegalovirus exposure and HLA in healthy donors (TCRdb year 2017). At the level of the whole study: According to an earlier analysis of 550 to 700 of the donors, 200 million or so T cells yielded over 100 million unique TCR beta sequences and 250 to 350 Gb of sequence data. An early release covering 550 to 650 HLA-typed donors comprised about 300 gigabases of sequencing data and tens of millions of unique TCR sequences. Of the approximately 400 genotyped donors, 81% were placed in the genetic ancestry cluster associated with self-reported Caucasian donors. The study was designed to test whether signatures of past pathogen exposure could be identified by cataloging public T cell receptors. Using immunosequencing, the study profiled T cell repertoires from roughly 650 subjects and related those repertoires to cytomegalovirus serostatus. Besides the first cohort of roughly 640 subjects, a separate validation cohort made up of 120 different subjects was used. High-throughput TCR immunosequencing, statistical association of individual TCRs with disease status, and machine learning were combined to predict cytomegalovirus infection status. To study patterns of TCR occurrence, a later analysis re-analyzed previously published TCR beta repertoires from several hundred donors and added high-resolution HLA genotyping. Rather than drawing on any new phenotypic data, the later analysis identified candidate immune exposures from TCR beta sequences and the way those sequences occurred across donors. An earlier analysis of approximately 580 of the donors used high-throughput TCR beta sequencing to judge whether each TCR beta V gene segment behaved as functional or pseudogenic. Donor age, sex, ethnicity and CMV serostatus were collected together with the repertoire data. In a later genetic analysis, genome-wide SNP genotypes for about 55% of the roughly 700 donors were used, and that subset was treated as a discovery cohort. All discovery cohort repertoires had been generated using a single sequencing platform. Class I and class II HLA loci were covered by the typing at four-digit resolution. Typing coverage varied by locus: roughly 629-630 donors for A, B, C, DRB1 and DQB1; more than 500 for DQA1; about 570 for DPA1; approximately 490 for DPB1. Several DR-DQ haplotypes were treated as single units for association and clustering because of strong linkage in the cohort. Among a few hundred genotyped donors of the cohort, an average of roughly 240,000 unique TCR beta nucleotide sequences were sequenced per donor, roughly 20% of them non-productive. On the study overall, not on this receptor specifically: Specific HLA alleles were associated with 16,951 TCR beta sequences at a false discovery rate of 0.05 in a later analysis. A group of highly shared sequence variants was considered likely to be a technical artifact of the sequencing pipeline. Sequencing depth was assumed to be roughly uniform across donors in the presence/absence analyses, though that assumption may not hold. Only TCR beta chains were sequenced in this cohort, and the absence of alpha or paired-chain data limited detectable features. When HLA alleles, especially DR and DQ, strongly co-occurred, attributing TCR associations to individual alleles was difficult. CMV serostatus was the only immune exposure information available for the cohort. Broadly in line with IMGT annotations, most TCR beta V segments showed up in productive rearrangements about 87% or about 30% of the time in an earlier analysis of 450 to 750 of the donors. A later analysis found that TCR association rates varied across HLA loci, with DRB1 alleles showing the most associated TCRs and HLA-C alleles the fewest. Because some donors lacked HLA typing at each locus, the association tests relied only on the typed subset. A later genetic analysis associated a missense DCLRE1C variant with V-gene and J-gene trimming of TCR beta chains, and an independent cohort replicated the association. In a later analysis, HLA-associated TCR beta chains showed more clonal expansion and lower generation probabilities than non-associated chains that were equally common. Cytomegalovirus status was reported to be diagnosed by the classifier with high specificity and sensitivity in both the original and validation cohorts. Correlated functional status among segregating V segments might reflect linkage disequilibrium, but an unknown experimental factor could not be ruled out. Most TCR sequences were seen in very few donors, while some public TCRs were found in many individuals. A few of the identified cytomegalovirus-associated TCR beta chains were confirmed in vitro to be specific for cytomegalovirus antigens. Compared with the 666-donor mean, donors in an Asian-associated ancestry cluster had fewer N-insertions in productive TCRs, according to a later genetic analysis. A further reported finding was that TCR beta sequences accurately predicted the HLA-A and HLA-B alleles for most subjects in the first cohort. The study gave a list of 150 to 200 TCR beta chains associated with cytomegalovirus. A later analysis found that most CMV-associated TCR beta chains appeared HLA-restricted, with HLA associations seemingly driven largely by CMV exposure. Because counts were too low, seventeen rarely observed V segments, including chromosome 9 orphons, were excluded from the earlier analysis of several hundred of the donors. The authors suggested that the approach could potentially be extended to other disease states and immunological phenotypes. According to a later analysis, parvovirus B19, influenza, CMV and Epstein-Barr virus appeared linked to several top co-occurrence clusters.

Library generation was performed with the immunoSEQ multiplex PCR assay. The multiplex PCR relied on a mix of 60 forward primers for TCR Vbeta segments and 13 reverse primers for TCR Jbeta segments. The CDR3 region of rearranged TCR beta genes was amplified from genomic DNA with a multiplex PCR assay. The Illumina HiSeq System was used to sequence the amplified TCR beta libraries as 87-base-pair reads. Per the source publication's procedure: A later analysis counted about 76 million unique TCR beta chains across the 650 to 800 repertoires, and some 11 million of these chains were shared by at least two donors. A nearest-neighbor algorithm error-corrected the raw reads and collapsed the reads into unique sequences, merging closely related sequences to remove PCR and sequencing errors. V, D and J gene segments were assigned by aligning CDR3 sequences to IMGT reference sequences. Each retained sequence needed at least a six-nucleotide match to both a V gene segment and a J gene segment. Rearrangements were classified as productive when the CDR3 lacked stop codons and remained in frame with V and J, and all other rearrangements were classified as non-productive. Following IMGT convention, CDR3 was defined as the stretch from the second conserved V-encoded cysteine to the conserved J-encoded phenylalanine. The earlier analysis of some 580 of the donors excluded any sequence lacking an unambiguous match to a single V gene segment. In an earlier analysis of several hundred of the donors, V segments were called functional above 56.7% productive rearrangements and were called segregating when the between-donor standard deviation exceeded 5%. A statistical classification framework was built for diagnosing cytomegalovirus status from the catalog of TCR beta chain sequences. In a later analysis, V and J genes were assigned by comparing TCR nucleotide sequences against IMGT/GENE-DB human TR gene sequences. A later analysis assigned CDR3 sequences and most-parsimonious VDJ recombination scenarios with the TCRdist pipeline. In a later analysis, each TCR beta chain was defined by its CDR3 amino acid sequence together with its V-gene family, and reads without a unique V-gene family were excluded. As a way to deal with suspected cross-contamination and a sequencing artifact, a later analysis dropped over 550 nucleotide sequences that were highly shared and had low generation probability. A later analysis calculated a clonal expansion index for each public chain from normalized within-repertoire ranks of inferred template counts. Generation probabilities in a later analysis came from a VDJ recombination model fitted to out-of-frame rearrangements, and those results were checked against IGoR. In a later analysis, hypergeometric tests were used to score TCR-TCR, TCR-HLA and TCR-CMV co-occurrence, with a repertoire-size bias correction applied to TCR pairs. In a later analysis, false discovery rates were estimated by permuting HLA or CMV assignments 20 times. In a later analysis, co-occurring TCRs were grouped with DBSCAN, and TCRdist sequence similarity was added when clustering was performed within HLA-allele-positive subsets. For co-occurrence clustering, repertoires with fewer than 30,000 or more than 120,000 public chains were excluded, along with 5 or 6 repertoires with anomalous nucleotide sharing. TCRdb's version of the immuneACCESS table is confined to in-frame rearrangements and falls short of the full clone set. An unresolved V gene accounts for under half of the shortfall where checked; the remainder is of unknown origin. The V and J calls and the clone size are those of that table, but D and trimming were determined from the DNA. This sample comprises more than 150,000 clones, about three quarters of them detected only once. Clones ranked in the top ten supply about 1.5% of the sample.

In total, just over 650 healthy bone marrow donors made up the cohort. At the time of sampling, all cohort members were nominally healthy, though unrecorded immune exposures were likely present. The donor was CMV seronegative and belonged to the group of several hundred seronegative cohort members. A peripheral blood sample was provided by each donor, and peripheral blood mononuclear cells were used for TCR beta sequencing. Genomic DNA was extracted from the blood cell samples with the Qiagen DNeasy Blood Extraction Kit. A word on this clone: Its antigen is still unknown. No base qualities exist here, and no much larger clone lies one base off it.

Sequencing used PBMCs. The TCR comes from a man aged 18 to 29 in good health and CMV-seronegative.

DNA sequence: TGTGCCAGCAGCTCAGGGGTATCTGAGCAGTTCTTC. This sequence encodes CASSSGVSEQFF. The sequence joins TRBV7-9 to TRBJ2-1; the D gene is perhaps TRBD1, from 6 matching bases. Counted from cysteine to phenylalanine, this CDR3 has 12 amino acids. Only the CDR3 DNA is retained, 36 bases long and in frame from the first base. The germline V gene (reference sequence) yields SEHNR for CDR1 and FQNEAQ for CDR2. V is clipped by 4 bases and J by 9 bases, and the sequence between their germline boundaries is 10 bases long.